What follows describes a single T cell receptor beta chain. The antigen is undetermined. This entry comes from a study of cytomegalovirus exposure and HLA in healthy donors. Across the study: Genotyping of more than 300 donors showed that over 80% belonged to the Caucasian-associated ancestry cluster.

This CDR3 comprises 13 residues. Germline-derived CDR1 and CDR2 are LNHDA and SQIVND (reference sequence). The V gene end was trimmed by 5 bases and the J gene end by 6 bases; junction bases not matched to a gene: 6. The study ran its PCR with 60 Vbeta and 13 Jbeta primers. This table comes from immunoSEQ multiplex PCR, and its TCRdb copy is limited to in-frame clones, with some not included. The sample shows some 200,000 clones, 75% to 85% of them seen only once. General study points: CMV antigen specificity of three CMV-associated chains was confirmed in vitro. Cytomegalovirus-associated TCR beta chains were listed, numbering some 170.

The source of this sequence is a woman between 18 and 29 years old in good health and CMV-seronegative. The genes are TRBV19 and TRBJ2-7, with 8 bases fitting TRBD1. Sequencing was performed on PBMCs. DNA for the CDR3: TGTGCCAGTAGTCAGGGGGCGCGTGCCGAGCAGTACTTC. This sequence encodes CASSQGARAEQYF. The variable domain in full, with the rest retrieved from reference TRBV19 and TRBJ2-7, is DGGITQSPKYLFRKEGQNVTLSCEQNLNHDAMYWYRQDPGQGLRLIYYSQIVNDFQKGDIAEGYSVSREKKESFPLTVTSAQKNPTAFYLCASSQGARAEQYFGPGTRLTVT.